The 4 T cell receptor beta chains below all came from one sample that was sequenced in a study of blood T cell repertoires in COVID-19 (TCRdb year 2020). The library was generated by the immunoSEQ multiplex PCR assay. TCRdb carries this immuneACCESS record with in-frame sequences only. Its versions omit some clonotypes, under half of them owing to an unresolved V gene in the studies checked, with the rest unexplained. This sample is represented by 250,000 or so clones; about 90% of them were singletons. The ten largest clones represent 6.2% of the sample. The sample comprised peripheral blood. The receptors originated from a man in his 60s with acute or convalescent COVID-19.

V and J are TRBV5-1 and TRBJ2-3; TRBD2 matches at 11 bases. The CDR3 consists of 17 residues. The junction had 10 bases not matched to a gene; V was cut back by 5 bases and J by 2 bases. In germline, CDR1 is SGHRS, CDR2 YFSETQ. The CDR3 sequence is CASRIFELAGATDTQYF. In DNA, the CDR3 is TGCGCCAGCAGGATTTTCGAACTAGCGGGGGCCACAGATACGCAGTATTTT.

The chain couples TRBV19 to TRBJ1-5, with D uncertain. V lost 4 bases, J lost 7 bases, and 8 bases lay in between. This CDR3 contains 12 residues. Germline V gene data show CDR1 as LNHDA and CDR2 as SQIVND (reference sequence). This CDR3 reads CASSTQWQPQHF. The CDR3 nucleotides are TGTGCCAGTAGTACCCAGTGGCAGCCCCAGCATTTT.

The CDR3 nucleotides are TGTGCCAGCAGGGAGGGACTAGCGGGAGGGCGTAATGAGCAGTTCTTC. It specifies CASREGLAGGRNEQFF. The V call is TRBV2, the J call TRBJ2-1; 16 positions agree with TRBD2. There are 16 residues in the CDR3. V was clipped by 6 bases and J by 7 bases; unmatched bases: 6. Germline V gene sequence: CDR1 SNHLY, CDR2 FYNNEI. The complete variable domain, with remaining parts taken from reference TRBV2 and TRBJ2-1, reads EPEVTQTPSHQVTQMGQEVILRCVPISNHLYFYWYRQILGQKVEFLVSFYNNEISEKSEIFDDQFSVERPDGSNFTLKIRSTKLEDSAMYFCASREGLAGGRNEQFFGPGTRLTVL.

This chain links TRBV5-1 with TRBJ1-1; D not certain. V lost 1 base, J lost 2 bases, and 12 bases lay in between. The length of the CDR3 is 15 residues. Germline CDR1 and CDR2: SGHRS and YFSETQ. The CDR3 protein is CASSLQSLQNTEAFF. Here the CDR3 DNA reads TGCGCCAGCAGCTTGCAGTCCCTTCAAAACACTGAAGCTTTCTTT. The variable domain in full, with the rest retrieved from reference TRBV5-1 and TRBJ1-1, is KAGVTQTPRYLIKTRGQQVTLSCSPISGHRSVSWYQQTPGQGLQFLFEYFSETQRNKGNFPGRFSGRQFSNSRSEMNVSTLELGDSALYLCASSLQSLQNTEAFFGQGTRLTVV.